One sample yielded the 12 T cell receptor beta chains listed below, sequenced in a study of blood T cell repertoires in COVID-19. Measured with immunoSEQ multiplex PCR; TCRdb has only the in-frame clones, and not every one. The repertoire consists of some 250,000 clones, with approximately 77% occurring once and the leading ten covering about 3%. The sequenced material came from peripheral blood. These receptors originate from a woman aged 18 to 35 with acute or convalescent COVID-19.

V gene TRBV9 combines with J gene TRBJ2-1; TRBD2 agrees at 9 bases. The trim removed 4 bases at V and 1 base at J, leaving 6 bases unmatched. The CDR3 loop spans 16 amino acids. Germline V gene sequence: CDR1 SGDLS, CDR2 YYNGEE. The CDR3 spells CASSLGTSNSYNEQFF. The DNA of the CDR3 is TGTGCCAGCAGCCTAGGGACTAGCAATTCCTACAATGAGCAGTTCTTC.

This chain uses TRBV6-2 or TRBV6-3 with TRBJ2-7, with D perhaps matching TRBD1 (6 bases). Germline V gene sequence: CDR1 MNHEY, CDR2 SVGEGT. The CDR3 is made up of 16 amino acids. The ends were cut back, 5 bases at V and 1 base at J, with 18 bases in the middle. The CDR3 sequence: CASSIRRQVNSYEQYF. CDR3 nucleotide sequence: TGTGCCAGCAGTATCCGCCGACAGGTGAATTCCTACGAGCAGTACTTC.

This clone was observed a single time. This rearrangement joins TRBV4-3 to TRBJ2-1, with 11 positions matching TRBD2. The CDR3 totals 15 residues. Germline V gene data show CDR1 as LGHNA and CDR2 as YSLEER. V shed 3 bases, J shed 6 bases, and the junction held 4 bases outside the gene matches. CDR3 protein: CASSHGLAGVNEQFF. The CDR3 DNA reads as TGCGCCAGCAGCCACGGACTAGCGGGTGTCAATGAGCAGTTCTTC.

The V and J genes are TRBV6-2 or TRBV6-3 and TRBJ2-7, with TRBD2 identical over 7 bases. The CDR3 runs to 15 residues. V trimming: 1 base; J trimming: 5 bases; junction bases outside the gene matches: 8. Germline loops: CDR1 MNHEY, CDR2 SVGEGT. CDR3 region: CASSYYGGSRHEQYF. In nucleotides, the CDR3 is TGTGCCAGCAGTTACTACGGCGGGAGTCGCCACGAGCAGTACTTC.

J is TRBJ1-1 and V is TRBV29-1, with 8 bases matching TRBD1. V gave up 7 bases and J gave up 3 bases; unmatched junction bases: 16. CDR1 SQVTM and CDR2 ANQGSEA come from the germline V gene. The length of the CDR3 is 16 residues. The CDR3 region is CSAGGAGGSPDTEAFF. CDR3 DNA: TGCAGCGCCGGTGGGGCAGGGGGCTCCCCGGACACTGAAGCTTTCTTT. The variable domain in full, completed from reference TRBV29-1 and TRBJ1-1, reads SAVISQKPSRDICQRGTSLTIQCQVDSQVTMMFWYRQQPGQSLTLIATANQGSEATYESGFVIDKFPISRPNLTFSTLTVSNMSPEDSSIYLCSAGGAGGSPDTEAFFGQGTRLTVV.

Comment on this clone: In the same sample, other DNA sequences code for this CDR3. CDR3 DNA: TGTGCCAGTAGTAGAGGCGGCCCCTACGAGCAGTACTTC. It is translated as CASSRGGPYEQYF. The chain combines TRBV19 with TRBJ2-7; D is undetermined. The V gene's germline CDR1 is LNHDA and CDR2 SQIVND (reference sequence). The V end was cut by 4 bases, the J end by 2 bases, with 9 bases between. This CDR3 comprises 13 residues.

The chain recombines TRBV4-3 with TRBJ2-7, with D perhaps matching TRBD1 (5 bases). CDR3 length equals 16 residues. CDR1 LGHNA and CDR2 YSLEER come from the germline V gene. Trimming left V 1 base short and J 6 bases short, with 19 bases between. The CDR3 nucleotides are TGCGCCAGCAGCCAAGGGACCTCAAGTCCAGGGTCCGAGCAGTACTTC. Translation: CASSQGTSSPGSEQYF.

The chain employs TRBV21-1 and TRBJ2-1; the DNA was not compared with TRBD2, the D call given in the table. TRBV21-1 is a pseudogene locus. This CDR3 comprises 19 residues. CDR3 nucleotide sequence: TGTGCCAGCAGCAAAGGAGCCCTCATCCCTAGCGCCTCCTACAATGAGCAGTTCTTC. The encoded protein is CASSKGALIPSASYNEQFF.

This chain links TRBV7-2 with TRBJ2-4; possible D gene TRBD1, 5 bases. Trimming took off 0 bases at V and 6 bases at J, with 9 bases between the two ends. The CDR3 sequence is 14 residues long. Germline V gives CDR1 SGHTA, CDR2 FQGNSA. The CDR3 loop reads CASSLAGAANIQYF. As DNA, the CDR3 is TGTGCCAGCAGCTTAGCAGGGGCCGCAAACATTCAGTACTTC. Looking up the rest from reference TRBV7-2 and TRBJ2-4 gives the full variable domain: GAGVSQSPSNKVTEKGKDVELRCDPISGHTALYWYRQSLGQGLEFLIYFQGNSAPDKSGLPSDRFSAERTGGSVSTLTIQRTQQEDSAVYLCASSLAGAANIQYFGAGTRLSVL.

The table lists this clone with a count of one. This rearrangement joins TRBV7-2 to TRBJ1-4, with 8 positions matching TRBD1. The CDR3 is 14 residues long. Germline V CDR1 and CDR2: SGHTA, FQGNSA. Trimming took 4 bases from V and 8 from J; bases not matched to a gene: 6. The DNA of the CDR3 is TGTGCCAGCAGCTCGGGACAGGCGGGAGAAAAACTGTTTTTT. This encodes CASSSGQAGEKLFF.

This sequence joins TRBV28 and TRBJ2-5; D perhaps matches TRBD1 (7 bases). From germline, CDR1 is MDHEN and CDR2 SYDVKM. This CDR3 spans 15 amino acids. V lost 6 bases and J 9 bases, leaving 23 bases between the germline ends. CDR3 residues: CASRDGTDEWEAQYF. Here the CDR3 DNA reads TGTGCCAGCAGAGATGGGACAGATGAATGGGAGGCCCAGTACTTC. Filled out from reference TRBV28 and TRBJ2-5, the complete variable domain reads DVKVTQSSRYLVKRTGEKVFLECVQDMDHENMFWYRQDPGLGLRLIYFSYDVKMKEKGDIPEGYSVSREKKERFSLILESASTNQTSMYLCASRDGTDEWEAQYFGPGTRLLVL.

The chain is built from TRBV19 and TRBJ1-2; tentative D call: TRBD1 (6 bases). This CDR3 is built from 14 residues. V lost 6 bases and J lost 1, with 12 bases in between. In germline, CDR1 is LNHDA, CDR2 SQIVND (reference sequence). The CDR3 DNA reads as TGTGCCAGTAGAGGGCAACAGGGTAACTATGGCTACACCTTC. Encoded protein: CASRGQQGNYGYTF. The variable domain in full, with the rest retrieved from reference TRBV19 and TRBJ1-2, is DGGITQSPKYLFRKEGQNVTLSCEQNLNHDAMYWYRQDPGQGLRLIYYSQIVNDFQKGDIAEGYSVSREKKESFPLTVTSAQKNPTAFYLCASRGQQGNYGYTFGSGTRLTVV.